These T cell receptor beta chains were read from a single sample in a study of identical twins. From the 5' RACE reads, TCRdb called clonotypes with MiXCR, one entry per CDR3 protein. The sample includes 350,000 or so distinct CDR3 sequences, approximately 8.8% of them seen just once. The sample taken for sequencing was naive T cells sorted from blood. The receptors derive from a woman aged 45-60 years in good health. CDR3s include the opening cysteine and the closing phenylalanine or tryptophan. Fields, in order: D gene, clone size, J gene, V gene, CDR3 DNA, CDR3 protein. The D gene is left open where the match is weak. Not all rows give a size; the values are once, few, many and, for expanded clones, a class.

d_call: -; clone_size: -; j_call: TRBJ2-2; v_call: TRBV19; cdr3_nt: TGTGCCAGTAGTGGTTTTGGGACCGGGGAGCTGTTTTTT; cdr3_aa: CASSGFGTGELFF
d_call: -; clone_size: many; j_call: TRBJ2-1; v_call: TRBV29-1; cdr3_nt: TGCAGCGTTGAAGAGGAGGGTCACCCGAGCTCCTACAATGAGCAGTTCTTC; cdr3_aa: CSVEEEGHPSSYNEQFF
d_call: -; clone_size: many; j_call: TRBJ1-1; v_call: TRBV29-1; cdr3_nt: TGCAGCGTGGCGGGACCCACTGAAGCTTTCTTT; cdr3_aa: CSVAGPTEAFF
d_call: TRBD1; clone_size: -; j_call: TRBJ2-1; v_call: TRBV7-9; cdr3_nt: TGTGCCAGCAGCCGGACAGGGGGCATTGTAGATGAGCAGTTCTTC; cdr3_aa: CASSRTGGIVDEQFF
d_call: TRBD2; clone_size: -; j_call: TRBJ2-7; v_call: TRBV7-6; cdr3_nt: TGTGCCAGCAGCTTAGTGGTTGCGGGAGTTGACGAGCAGTACTTC; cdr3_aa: CASSLVVAGVDEQYF
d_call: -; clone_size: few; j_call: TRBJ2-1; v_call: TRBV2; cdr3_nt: TGTGCCAGCGGGGCTAGGGGGTTCAATGAGCAGTTCTTC; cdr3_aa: CASGARGFNEQFF
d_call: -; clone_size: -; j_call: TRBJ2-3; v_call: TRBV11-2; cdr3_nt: TGTGCCAGCAGCCCGGGGGCGACCACAGATACGCAGTATTTT; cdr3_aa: CASSPGATTDTQYF
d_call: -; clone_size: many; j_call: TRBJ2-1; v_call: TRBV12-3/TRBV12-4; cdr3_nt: TGTGCCAGCAGCCCCACCCCGGGACCCCAGTTCTTC; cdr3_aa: CASSPTPGPQFF
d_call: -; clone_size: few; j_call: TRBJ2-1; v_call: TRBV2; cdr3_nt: TGTGCCAGCGGTGATACCATAGCGGATGAGCAGTTCTTC; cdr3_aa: CASGDTIADEQFF
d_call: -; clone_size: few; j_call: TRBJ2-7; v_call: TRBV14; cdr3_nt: TGTGCCAGCAGCCAAGGTCCTAACAGCTATTACGAGCAGTACTTC; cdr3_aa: CASSQGPNSYYEQYF
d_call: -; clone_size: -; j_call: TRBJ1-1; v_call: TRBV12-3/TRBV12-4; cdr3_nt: TGTGCCAGCAGTTCGTCTCGGGGATGGGCTGAAGCTTTCTTT; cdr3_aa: CASSSSRGWAEAFF
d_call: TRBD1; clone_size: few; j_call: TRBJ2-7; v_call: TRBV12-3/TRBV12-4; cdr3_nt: TGTGCCAGCAGTTTACCCCCAGGGGACAGCTCCTACGAGCAGTACTTC; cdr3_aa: CASSLPPGDSSYEQYF
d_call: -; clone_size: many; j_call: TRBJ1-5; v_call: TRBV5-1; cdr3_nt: TGCGCCAGCAGCTTCGAGGGCCCTGAGCCCCAGCATTTT; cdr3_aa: CASSFEGPEPQHF
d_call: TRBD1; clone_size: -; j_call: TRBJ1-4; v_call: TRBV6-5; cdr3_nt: TGTGCCAGCAGTACCGGGACAGCTAATGAAAAACTGTTTTTT; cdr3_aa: CASSTGTANEKLFF
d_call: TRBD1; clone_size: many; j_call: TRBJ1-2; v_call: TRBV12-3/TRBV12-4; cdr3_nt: TGTGCCAGCAGTTTTGCCGACAGGGGACGCACCAACTATGGCTACACCTTC; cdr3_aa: CASSFADRGRTNYGYTF
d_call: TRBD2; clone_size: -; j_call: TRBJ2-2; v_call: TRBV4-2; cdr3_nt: TGTGCCAGCAGCCGAGGACTAGCGGGAGACACCGGGGAGCTGTTTTTT; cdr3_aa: CASSRGLAGDTGELFF
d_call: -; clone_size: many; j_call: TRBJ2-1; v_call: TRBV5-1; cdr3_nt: TGCGCCAGCAGCCAGGAGAGGGACCCCTACAATGAGCAGTTCTTC; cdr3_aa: CASSQERDPYNEQFF
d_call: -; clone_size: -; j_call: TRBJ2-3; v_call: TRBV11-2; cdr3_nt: TGTGCCAGCAGCTTAGATTTGTACGACAGCATCACAGATACGCAGTATTTT; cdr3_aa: CASSLDLYDSITDTQYF
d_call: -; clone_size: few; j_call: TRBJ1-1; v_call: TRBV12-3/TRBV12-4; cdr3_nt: TGTGCCAGCAGTCCCTCAACAAACACTGAAGCTTTCTTT; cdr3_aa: CASSPSTNTEAFF
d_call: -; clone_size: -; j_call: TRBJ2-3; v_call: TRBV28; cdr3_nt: TGTGCCAGCAGTCCCCAGGCTAATACGCAGTATTTT; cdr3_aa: CASSPQANTQYF
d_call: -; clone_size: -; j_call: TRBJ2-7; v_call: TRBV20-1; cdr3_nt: TGCAGTGCTAGAGATTGGCAGGGGCTATACGAGCAGTACTTC; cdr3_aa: CSARDWQGLYEQYF
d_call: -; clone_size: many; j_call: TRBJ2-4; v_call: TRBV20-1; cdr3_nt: TGCAGTGCTGTCATACTGCCAAAAAACATTCAGTACTTC; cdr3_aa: CSAVILPKNIQYF
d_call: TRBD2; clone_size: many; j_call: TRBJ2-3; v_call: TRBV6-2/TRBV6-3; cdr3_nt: TGTGCCAGGACTTTCCTTCAGCGGGAGAGAATAGATACGCAGTATTTT; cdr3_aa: CARTFLQRERIDTQYF
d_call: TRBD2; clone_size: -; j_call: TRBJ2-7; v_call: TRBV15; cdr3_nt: TGTGCCACCAGCAGAGACTCTAGCGGGGGGAACTACGAGCAGTACTTC; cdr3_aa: CATSRDSSGGNYEQYF
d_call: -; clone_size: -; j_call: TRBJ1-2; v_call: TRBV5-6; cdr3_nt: TGTGCCAGCAGCTTGGATGCAGGGGCCTCTAACTATGGCTACACCTTC; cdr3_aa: CASSLDAGASNYGYTF
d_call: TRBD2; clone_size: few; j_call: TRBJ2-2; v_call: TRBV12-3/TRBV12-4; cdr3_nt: TGTGCCAGCAGTTTCCCGGGACTAGCGGGAGGGCGAGGCGGGGAGCTGTTTTTT; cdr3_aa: CASSFPGLAGGRGGELFF
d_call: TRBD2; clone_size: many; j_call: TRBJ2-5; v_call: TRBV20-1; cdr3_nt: TGCAGTGCTCCAGGACTAGCGGGGCCGACCTTCTACCAAGAGACCCAGTACTTC; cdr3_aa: CSAPGLAGPTFYQETQYF
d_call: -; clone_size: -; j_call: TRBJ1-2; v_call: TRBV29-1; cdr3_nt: TGCAGCGTTGAAGCGGGACCTAACTATGGCTACACCTTC; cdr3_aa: CSVEAGPNYGYTF
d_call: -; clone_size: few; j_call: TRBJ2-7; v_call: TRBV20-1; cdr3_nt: TGCAGTGCTAGAGATCGTGACTTCAACTACGAGCAGTACTTC; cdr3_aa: CSARDRDFNYEQYF
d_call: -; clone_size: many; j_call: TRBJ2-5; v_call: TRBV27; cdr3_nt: TGTGCCACGGGTGGGGTCCAGGTGGAGACCCAGTACTTC; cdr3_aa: CATGGVQVETQYF
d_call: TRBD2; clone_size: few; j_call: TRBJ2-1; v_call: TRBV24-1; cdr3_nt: TGTGCCACCAGTGATTTCGGGACTAGCGGGAGAAATGAGCAGTTCTTC; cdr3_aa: CATSDFGTSGRNEQFF
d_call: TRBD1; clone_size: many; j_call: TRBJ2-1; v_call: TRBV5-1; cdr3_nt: TGCGCCAGCAGCTTGGGGGACAGTGGTTTTCGGTTCTTC; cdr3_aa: CASSLGDSGFRFF
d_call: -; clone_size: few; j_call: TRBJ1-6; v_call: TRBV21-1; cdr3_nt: TGTGCCAGCAGCAACGGACCGTCGATCGGCTCCTATAATTCACCCCTCCACTTT; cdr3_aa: CASSNGPSIGSYNSPLHF
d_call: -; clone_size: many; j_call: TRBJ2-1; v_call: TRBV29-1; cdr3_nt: TGCAGCCTCCGGGACAACGCGTACAATGAGCAGTTCTTC; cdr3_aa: CSLRDNAYNEQFF
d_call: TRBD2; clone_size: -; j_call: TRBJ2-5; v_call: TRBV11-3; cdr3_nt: TGTGCCAGCAGCTTATTACCCCTAGCGGGACAGACCCAGTACTTC; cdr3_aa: CASSLLPLAGQTQYF
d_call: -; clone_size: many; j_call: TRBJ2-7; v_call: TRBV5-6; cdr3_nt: TGTGCCAGCAGCTTGGTCTCCTCCTACGAGCAGTACTTC; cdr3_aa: CASSLVSSYEQYF
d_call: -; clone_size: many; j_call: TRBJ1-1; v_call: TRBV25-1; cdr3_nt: TGTGCCAGCACCCAGAGAGGGTCGTCTGAAGCTTTCTTT; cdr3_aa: CASTQRGSSEAFF
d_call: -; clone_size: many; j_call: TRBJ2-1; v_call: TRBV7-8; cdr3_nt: TGTGCCAGCATCATGACTAGTCAACTAAACAATGAGCAGTTCTTC; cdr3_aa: CASIMTSQLNNEQFF
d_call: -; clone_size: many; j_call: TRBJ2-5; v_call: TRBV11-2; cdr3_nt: TGTGCCAGCAGCTTAGAGGCTTGGGGGCTCGGGTTGGAGACCCAGTACTTC; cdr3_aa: CASSLEAWGLGLETQYF
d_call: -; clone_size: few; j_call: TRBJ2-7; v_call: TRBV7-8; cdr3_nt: TGTGCCAGCAGCTTAACTCCACGGGGCCCCTACGAGCAGTACTTC; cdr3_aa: CASSLTPRGPYEQYF
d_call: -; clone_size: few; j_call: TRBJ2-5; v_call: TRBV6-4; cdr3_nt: TGTGCCAGCAATACCGGGACCCCAAGTCCAGAGACCCAGTACTTC; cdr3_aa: CASNTGTPSPETQYF
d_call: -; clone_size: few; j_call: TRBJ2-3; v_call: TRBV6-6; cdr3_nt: TGTGCCACCAAGTGGGGGGCGGAAGCAGATACGCAGTATTTT; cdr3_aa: CATKWGAEADTQYF
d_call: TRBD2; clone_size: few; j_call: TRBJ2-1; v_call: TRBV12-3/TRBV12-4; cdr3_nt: TGTGCCAGCAGTGTCCCGGGACTAGGCCCCACCGAGCAGTTCTTC; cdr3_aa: CASSVPGLGPTEQFF
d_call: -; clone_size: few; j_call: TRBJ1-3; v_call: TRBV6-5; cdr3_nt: TGTGCCAGCAGTTACCGACGGGGCTCTGGAAACACCATATATTTT; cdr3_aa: CASSYRRGSGNTIYF
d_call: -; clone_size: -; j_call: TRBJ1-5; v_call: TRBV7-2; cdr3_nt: TGTGCCAGCAGCTTAGGTTCTCCCCTGCGGGGGGGTAATCAGCCCCAGCATTTT; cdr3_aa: CASSLGSPLRGGNQPQHF
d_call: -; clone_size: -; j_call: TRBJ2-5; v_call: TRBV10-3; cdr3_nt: TGTGCCATCAGTGAGTCAACAAAAAGAGGCCAAGAGACCCAGTACTTC; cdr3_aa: CAISESTKRGQETQYF
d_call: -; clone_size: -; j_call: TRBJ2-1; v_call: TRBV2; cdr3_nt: TGTGCCAGCAGTGATGAGCAGGGTAGAAATGGATATGAGCAGTTCTTC; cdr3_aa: CASSDEQGRNGYEQFF
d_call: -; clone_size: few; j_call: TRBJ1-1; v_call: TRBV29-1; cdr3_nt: TGCAGCGTTGAGGGCCAGGACAGTTCCGCTGAAGCTTTCTTT; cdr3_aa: CSVEGQDSSAEAFF
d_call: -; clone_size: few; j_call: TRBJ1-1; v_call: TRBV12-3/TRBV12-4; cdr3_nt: TGTGCCAGCAGTTCAGGGTTTTATACTGAAGCTTTCTTT; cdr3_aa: CASSSGFYTEAFF
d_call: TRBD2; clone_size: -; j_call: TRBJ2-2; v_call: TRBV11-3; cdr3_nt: TGTGCCAGCAGCCCCCGGACTAGCGGGAAGGGGGAGCTGTTTTTT; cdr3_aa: CASSPRTSGKGELFF